One sample yielded the 12 T cell receptor beta chains listed below, sequenced in a study of blood T cell repertoires in COVID-19. Sequencing was performed with immunoSEQ multiplex PCR; in TCRdb, only in-frame clones are kept and a portion is missing. The data show hundreds of thousands of clones, just over 85% seen once. Sequencing used PBMCs or T cells enriched from blood (not recorded which). These TCRs come from a woman in her forties or fifties with acute COVID-19.

This CDR3 is CATSTSGRADEQFF. The CDR3 nucleotides read TGCGCCACCTCGACTAGCGGGAGGGCCGATGAGCAGTTCTTC. V is TRBV5-1 and J is TRBJ2-1; TRBD2 agrees at 14 bases. Trimming at V came to 9 bases and at J to 8 bases, leaving 7 bases not matched to a gene. The CDR3 has 14 residues. Germline V gives CDR1 SGHRS, CDR2 YFSETQ.

V gene TRBV27 combines with J gene TRBJ2-7, with TRBD1 as a possible D gene (5 bases). Germline CDR1 MNHEY, CDR2 SMNVEV (reference sequence). CDR3 size: 13 residues. Trimming shortened V by 6 bases and J by 1 base, and 10 bases separated the two germline ends. This chain's CDR3 is CASRDSLSYEQYF. CDR3 bases: TGTGCCAGCAGAGACAGCTTGTCCTACGAGCAGTACTTC.

This chain joins TRBV27 and TRBJ2-2, with TRBD1 matching 12 bases. V lost 7 bases to trimming and J lost 7 bases; unmatched junction nucleotides: 7. This CDR3 spans 15 amino acids. Germline CDR1 MNHEY, CDR2 SMNVEV (reference sequence). This CDR3 reads CASNSGQGAGGELFF. Here the CDR3 DNA reads TGTGCCAGCAACTCGGGACAGGGGGCCGGCGGGGAGCTGTTTTTT.

This clone turned up a few times. CDR3: CASLRDREYNEQFF. In DNA, the CDR3 is TGTGCCAGCCTACGGGACAGGGAGTACAATGAGCAGTTCTTC. This chain uses TRBV2 with TRBJ2-1, with 9 positions matching TRBD1. Germline V CDR1 and CDR2: SNHLY, FYNNEI. The CDR3 is 14 residues long. Trimming took 8 bases from V and 4 from J; bases not matched to a gene: 6.

V is TRBV18 and J is TRBJ2-3; a possible D gene is TRBD2 (5 bases). Trimming left V 7 bases short and J 3 bases short, with 11 bases between. CDR1 is KGHSH and CDR2 is LQKENI in the germline V gene. The CDR3 has 13 residues. This chain's CDR3 is CASLPRGTDTQYF. DNA of the CDR3: TGTGCCAGCTTACCCCGGGGAACAGATACGCAGTATTTT.

As for this clone: This same CDR3 is encoded by further DNA sequences in the sample. V gene TRBV19 combines with J gene TRBJ2-1; the match to TRBD2 covers 7 bases. V lost 3 bases, J lost 4 bases, and 6 bases stayed unmatched. The CDR3 length is 15 residues. CDR1 LNHDA and CDR2 SQIVND come from the germline V gene (reference sequence). The CDR3: CASSIGLAAYNEQFF. In DNA, the CDR3 is TGTGCCAGTAGTATCGGGCTAGCGGCATACAATGAGCAGTTCTTC.

V gene TRBV10-3 combines with J gene TRBJ2-7, with D perhaps TRBD1 (5 bases). This CDR3 contains 12 residues. Germline CDR1 reads ENHRY; CDR2 reads SYGVKD. V shed 7 bases and J shed 5 bases, with 12 bases lying between them. CDR3 nucleotide sequence: TGTGCCATCAAGGGCAGGGCCAACGAGCAGTACTTC. This translates into CAIKGRANEQYF.

V gene TRBV25-1 combines with J gene TRBJ2-3; D might be TRBD1 (5 bases). The CDR3 is 14 residues long. Trimming stripped 6 bases from V and 0 bases from J, with 10 bases between. Germline assignment: CDR1 MGHDK and CDR2 SYGVNS. CDR3 sequence reads: CASSRQISTDTQYF. The CDR3 DNA is TGTGCCAGCAGCAGACAGATTAGCACAGATACGCAGTATTTT.

The J gene is TRBJ2-6, the V gene TRBV7-9, with 7 bases identical to TRBD1. J was trimmed by 2 bases and V by 11 bases; bases with no gene match: 9. CDR1 is SEHNR and CDR2 is FQNEAQ in the germline V gene (reference sequence). The CDR3 totals 15 residues. The CDR3 sequence: CAGDRLGTGANVLTF. The CDR3, as DNA: TGTGCCGGGGACAGACTCGGGACTGGGGCCAACGTCCTGACTTTC.

The gene calls are TRBV7-8 and TRBJ1-5; maybe TRBD1 (6 bases). Trimming removed 1 base at V and 0 bases at J, with 16 bases between. The length of the CDR3 is 18 residues. Germline V lookup: CDR1 SGHVS, CDR2 FQNEAQ. The CDR3 spells CASSLVGGGGYSNQPQHF. In nucleotides, the CDR3 is TGTGCCAGCAGCTTAGTTGGGGGGGGCGGTTATAGCAATCAGCCCCAGCATTTT.

The V call is TRBV9, the J call TRBJ1-1, with a possible D match to TRBD1 (6 bases). Trimming took off 3 bases at V and 4 bases at J, with 13 bases between the two ends. CDR1 and CDR2 from the germline V gene are SGDLS and YYNGEE. The CDR3 is 14 amino acids. The CDR3 loop is CASSEGGGSTEAFF. The CDR3 DNA reads as TGTGCCAGCAGCGAGGGGGGAGGGTCCACTGAAGCTTTCTTT. The full variable domain, completed using reference TRBV9 and TRBJ1-1, is DSGVTQTPKHLITATGQRVTLRCSPRSGDLSVYWYQQSLDQGLQFLIQYYNGEERAKGNILERFSAQQFPDLHSELNLSSLELGDSALYFCASSEGGGSTEAFFGQGTRLTVV.

J is TRBJ1-3 and V is TRBV29-1, with D perhaps matching TRBD1 (6 bases). The length of the CDR3 is 13 residues. Germline V CDR1 and CDR2: SQVTM, ANQGSEA. Trimming stripped 4 bases from V and 1 base from J, with 8 bases between. This chain's CDR3 is CSVAGVSGNTIYF. CDR3 bases: TGCAGCGTTGCAGGGGTTTCTGGAAACACCATATATTTT.